This T cell receptor beta chain emerged from a study of shared clonotypes between healthy human individuals. This CDR3 has 14 residues. V shed 6 bases and J 9 bases; nucleotides not matched to a gene: 9. Germline V gene data show CDR1 as SNHLY and CDR2 as FYNNEI. Method: immunoSEQ multiplex PCR; TCRdb's copy keeps in-frame clones and lacks some. The sample records over a million clones, around 78% being singletons. On this clone itself: The antigen remains unidentified.

Overall study findings and caveats: There were few donors, and this limited the genetic and exposure-history diversity represented. Rarefaction indicated that sorted-subset sequencing remained incomplete although depth was large.

The rearrangement uses TRBV2 and TRBJ2-1; 9 nucleotides agree with TRBD1. Input material: memory CD4+ T cells from PBMCs. Subset here: CD45RA-negative fraction. This receptor was taken from a young man in good health. Some clones in this sample may be carry-over from other donors' samples. CDR3 DNA: TGTGCCAGCAGGATGGCGACAGGGGGGAGTGAGCAGTTCTTC. Translated, it gives CASRMATGGSEQFF. The complete variable domain, with remaining parts taken from reference TRBV2 and TRBJ2-1, reads EPEVTQTPSHQVTQMGQEVILRCVPISNHLYFYWYRQILGQKVEFLVSFYNNEISEKSEIFDDQFSVERPDGSNFTLKIRSTKLEDSAMYFCASRMATGGSEQFFGPGTRLTVL.